This T cell receptor (beta chain) stems from a study of blood T cells in healthy people across ages. Study results and caveats: A strong correlation was seen between TCR beta diversity and naive T cell percentage.

Trimming left V 0 bases short and J 12 bases short, with 12 bases between. Germline V gives CDR1 DFQATT, CDR2 SNEGSKA (reference sequence). The CDR3 extends over 11 amino acids. Sample-barcoded 5' priming and a J-beta primer mix drove a second PCR of roughly 6 to 12 cycles. The study obtained at least 2.5 million CDR3-containing paired-end reads from every sample. TCRdb re-called the 5' RACE reads through MiXCR, storing one row per CDR3 protein. This table has some 1.4 million distinct CDR3 sequences, roughly 40% appearing once. Points on this clonotype: Its target is not known.

Sequencing used blood. The sequence was obtained from a woman aged 18-35 years in good health. V and J are TRBV20-1 and TRBJ2-7; perhaps TRBD2 as D (6 bases). CDR3: CSARDRETRYF. CDR3 nucleotide sequence: TGCAGTGCTAGAGATCGGGAGACCCGGTACTTC.